This TCR beta chain was sequenced for a study of blood T cell repertoires in COVID-19. Libraries were prepared by immunoSEQ multiplex PCR; TCRdb keeps only in-frame clonotypes and omits some of them. Here the sample spans about 180,000 clones, roughly 87% being singletons. CDR1 and CDR2 from the germline V gene are SQVTM and ANQGSEA. CDR3 size: 13 residues. The V end was cut by 7 bases, the J end by 3 bases, with 10 bases between. Sequences were obtained from PBMCs or T cells enriched from blood (not recorded which). The clonotype originates from a woman in her fifties or sixties who had recovered from COVID-19. This chain links TRBV29-1 with TRBJ1-6; D is possibly TRBD1 (6 bases). The CDR3 DNA is TGCAGCGCCTCGACAGGCTATAATTCACCCCTCCACTTT. This sequence encodes CSASTGYNSPLHF.